The rows below give T cell receptor beta chains drawn from one sample of a study of shared clonotypes between healthy human individuals. TCRdb keeps only in-frame clones here, not all; method: immunoSEQ multiplex PCR. The sample yields approximately 740,000 clones, approximately 79% seen once. Sequenced input: memory CD4+ T cells sorted from blood. All receptors derive from a woman younger than 45 in good health. Both conserved end residues are part of each CDR3. D genes are given only for firm matches. Only some rows state a clone size, as once, few, many or a class for expanded clones.

clone_size,j_call,v_call,d_call,cdr3_nt,cdr3_aa
.,TRBJ1-1,TRBV27,.,TGTGCCAGCAGTCCCCATGGTAGGTCGTCCACTGAAGCTTTCTTT,CASSPHGRSSTEAFF
.,TRBJ2-3,TRBV27,.,TGTGCCAGCAGTTCCCTTGGGGGCCCAGATACGCAGTATTTT,CASSSLGGPDTQYF
few,TRBJ2-3,TRBV28,.,TGTGCCAGCAGTTCCGCTAGCGGGAGGACAGGGGGTACGCAGTATTTT,CASSSASGRTGGTQYF
once,TRBJ2-2,TRBV7-2,.,TGTGCCAGCAGCTTAAGTCTTCTCCTATTAAACACCGGGGAGCTGTTTTTT,CASSLSLLLLNTGELFF
few,TRBJ2-1,TRBV4-1,.,TGCGCCAGCAGCCAAGAGGACTGGTACTACAATGAGCAGTTCTTC,CASSQEDWYYNEQFF
.,TRBJ2-2,TRBV6-1,.,TGTGCCAGCACCCAGTGGGGGACCGGGGAGCTGTTTTTT,CASTQWGTGELFF
.,TRBJ2-3,TRBV9,TRBD2,TGTGCCAGCAGCGTAGGTTCCAGCGGGAGAGGCACAGATACGCAGTATTTT,CASSVGSSGRGTDTQYF
.,TRBJ2-7,TRBV18,.,TGTGCCAGCTCAAGGGGGGTTAGAAGAAACTACGAGCAGTACTTC,CASSRGVRRNYEQYF
.,TRBJ2-1,TRBV5-6,.,TGTGCCAGCAGTTACACAGGGACCGAGCAGTTCTTC,CASSYTGTEQFF
many,TRBJ2-1,TRBV4-1,.,TGCGCCAGCAGCCAAGATCGGGACTTCTACAATGAGCAGTTCTTC,CASSQDRDFYNEQFF
few,TRBJ2-7,TRBV6-5,TRBD2,TGTGCCAGCATGTTTAGCGGGAGCAGTGGCGAGCAGTACTTC,CASMFSGSSGEQYF
.,TRBJ2-7,TRBV6-1,.,TGTGCCAGCAGTGGGGGGCTATTTTCCTACGAGCAGTACTTC,CASSGGLFSYEQYF
.,TRBJ2-7,TRBV25-1,.,TGTGCCAGCAGGGTAGTGGGCACATCCATGTCCTACGAGCAGTACTTC,CASRVVGTSMSYEQYF
once,TRBJ2-5,TRBV7-2,.,TGTGCCAGCAGCTTAGTAAGTGTAGGCGAGACCCAGTACTTC,CASSLVSVGETQYF
.,TRBJ2-1,TRBV1,.,TGCACCAGCAGCCGGGGGAGACTAGCGGGAAATAATGAGCAGTTCTTC,CTSSRGRLAGNNEQFF
.,TRBJ1-2,TRBV6-6,.,TGTGCCAGCACCTTATCGGAGGACAGCCTTAACTATGGCTACACCTTC,CASTLSEDSLNYGYTF
.,TRBJ1-4,TRBV19,TRBD1,TGTGCCAGTAGTATGAGCGCGAGACAGGGGAGAGGGACAACTAATGAAAAACTGTTTTTT,CASSMSARQGRGTTNEKLFF
.,TRBJ1-1,TRBV28,.,TGTGCCAGCAGACCTGACAAGGTCCGTGAAGCTTTCTTT,CASRPDKVREAFF
once,TRBJ2-1,TRBV9,TRBD2,TGTGCCAGCAGCGCCTACGGACTAGCGGGAGGGCTCTACAATGAGCAGTTCTTC,CASSAYGLAGGLYNEQFF
.,TRBJ1-1,TRBV30,.,TGTGCCTGGATGAGGACAGCAGCGACTGAAGCTTTCTTT,CAWMRTAATEAFF
.,TRBJ2-1,TRBV30,TRBD2,TGTGCCTGGACCGAACTAGCGGGTTCTTACAATGAGCAGTTCTTC,CAWTELAGSYNEQFF
.,TRBJ1-1,TRBV27,TRBD1,TGTGCCAGCAGTTCCCGGACAGGTTGGAACACTGAAGCTTTCTTT,CASSSRTGWNTEAFF
.,TRBJ2-1,TRBV18,TRBD1,TGTGCCAGCTCACACACAGGGGGCCCGACCTACAATGAGCAGTTCTTC,CASSHTGGPTYNEQFF
.,TRBJ2-1,TRBV2,.,TGTGCCAGCAGTGATTGGGTAGAAAAGGACAATGAGCAGTTCTTC,CASSDWVEKDNEQFF
few,TRBJ1-2,TRBV6-1,.,TGTGCCAGCAGTGCGCAGGGGATAGCTAACTATGGCTACACCTTC,CASSAQGIANYGYTF
.,TRBJ1-2,TRBV6-1,.,TGTGCCAGCAGTGAAATGACCCAGGGGCACTATGGCTACACCTTC,CASSEMTQGHYGYTF
.,TRBJ2-5,TRBV27,TRBD1,TGTGCCAGCAGTTTATCACGACAGGGGGGTGAGACCCAGTACTTC,CASSLSRQGGETQYF
.,TRBJ2-5,TRBV5-1,.,TGCGCCAGCAGCTTGGATCAGGGCCCGGCTGGAGGGACCCAGTACTTC,CASSLDQGPAGGTQYF
.,TRBJ1-4,TRBV5-1,.,TGCGCCAGCAGCTTGGTCCACCCTGGAAATGAAAAACTGTTTTTT,CASSLVHPGNEKLFF
once,TRBJ2-7,TRBV5-6,.,TGTGCCAGCACCCGAGGGCAGCGTAGCTCCTACGAGCAGTACTTC,CASTRGQRSSYEQYF
.,TRBJ2-3,TRBV19,.,TGTGCCAGTAGCCGGGACTCCCTGGGAAATACGCAGTATTTT,CASSRDSLGNTQYF
.,TRBJ2-1,TRBV6-5,.,TGTGCCAGCAGTTACCCCAGGGGGGGCTCCTACAATGAGCAGTTCTTC,CASSYPRGGSYNEQFF
.,TRBJ1-2,TRBV2,TRBD1,TGTGCCAGCACCCGGGACAGGGGGGAAGGTAACTTC,CASTRDRGEGNF
.,TRBJ2-5,TRBV7-9,.,TGTGCCAGCAGCTTAGGTCGGGATTCTAAAGAGACCCAGTACTTC,CASSLGRDSKETQYF
.,TRBJ2-4,TRBV29-1,TRBD1,TGCAGCGTCAGGACAGGGACAAACATTCAGTACTTC,CSVRTGTNIQYF
few,TRBJ2-3,TRBV27,TRBD2,TGTGCCAGCAGAAAGCGGGAGACGAGGACAGATACGCAGTATTTT,CASRKRETRTDTQYF
once,TRBJ1-1,TRBV6-5,.,TGTGCCAGCAGTCCTGACCGGACCCGGTCTGAAGCTTTCTTT,CASSPDRTRSEAFF
.,TRBJ1-1,TRBV5-4,TRBD1,TGTGCCAGCAGCTTGGAGTTGGGACAGCCTACTGAAGCTTTCTTT,CASSLELGQPTEAFF
.,TRBJ2-3,TRBV19,.,TGTGCCAGTAGTATACAAAGGGGCCCAGATACGCAGTATTTT,CASSIQRGPDTQYF
few,TRBJ2-7,TRBV27,TRBD1,TGTGCCAGCAGCCAGACGGGACAGGGCTTCTACGAGCAGTACTTC,CASSQTGQGFYEQYF
.,TRBJ1-1,TRBV11-2,TRBD1,TGTGCCAGCGTGGGACAGATGAACACTGAAGCTTTCTTT,CASVGQMNTEAFF